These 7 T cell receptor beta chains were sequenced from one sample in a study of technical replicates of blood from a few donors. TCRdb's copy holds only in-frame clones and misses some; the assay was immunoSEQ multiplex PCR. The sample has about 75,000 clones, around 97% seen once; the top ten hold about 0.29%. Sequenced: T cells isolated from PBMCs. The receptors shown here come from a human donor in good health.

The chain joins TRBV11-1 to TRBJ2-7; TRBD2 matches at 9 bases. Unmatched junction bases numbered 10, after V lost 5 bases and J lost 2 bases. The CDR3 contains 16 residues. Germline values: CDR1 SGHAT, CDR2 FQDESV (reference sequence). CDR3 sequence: CASSVSGTSLTYEQYF. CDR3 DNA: TGTGCCAGCAGCGTATCCGGGACTAGCCTAACCTACGAGCAGTACTTC. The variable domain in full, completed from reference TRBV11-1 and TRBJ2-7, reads EAEVAQSPRYKITEKSQAVAFWCDPISGHATLYWYRQILGQGPELLVQFQDESVVDDSQLPKDRFSAERLKGVDSTLKIQPAELGDSAMYLCASSVSGTSLTYEQYFGPGTRLTVT.

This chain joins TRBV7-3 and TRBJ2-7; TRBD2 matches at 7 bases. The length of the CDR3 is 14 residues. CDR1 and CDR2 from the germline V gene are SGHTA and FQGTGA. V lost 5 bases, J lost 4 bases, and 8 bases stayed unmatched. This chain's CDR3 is CASSQAGNGYEQYF. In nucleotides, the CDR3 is TGTGCCAGCAGCCAAGCGGGGAATGGGTACGAGCAGTACTTC.

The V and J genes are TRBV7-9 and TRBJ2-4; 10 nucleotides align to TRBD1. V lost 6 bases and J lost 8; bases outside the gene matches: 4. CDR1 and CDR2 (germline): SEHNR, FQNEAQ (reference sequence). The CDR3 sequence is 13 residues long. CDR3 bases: TGTGCCAGCAGTCGGACAGGGGGGGACATTCAGTACTTC. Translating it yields CASSRTGGDIQYF. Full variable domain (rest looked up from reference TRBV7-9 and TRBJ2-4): DTGVSQNPRHKITKRGQNVTFRCDPISEHNRLYWYRQTLGQGPEFLTYFQNEAQLEKSRLLSDRFSAERPKGSFSTLEIQRTEQGDSAMYLCASSRTGGDIQYFGAGTRLSVL.

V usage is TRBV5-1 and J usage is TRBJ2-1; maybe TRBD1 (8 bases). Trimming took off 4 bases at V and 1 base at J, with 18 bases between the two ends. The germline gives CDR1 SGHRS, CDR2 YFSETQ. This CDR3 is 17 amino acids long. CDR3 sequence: CASSGTGGAPSYNEQFF. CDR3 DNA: TGCGCCAGCAGCGGCACAGGGGGGGCCCCTTCCTACAATGAGCAGTTCTTC.

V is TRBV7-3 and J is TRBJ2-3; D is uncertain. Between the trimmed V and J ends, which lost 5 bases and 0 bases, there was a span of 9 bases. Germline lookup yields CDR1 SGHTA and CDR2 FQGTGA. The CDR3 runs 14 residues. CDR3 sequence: CASSPLSSTDTQYF. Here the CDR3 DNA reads TGTGCCAGCAGCCCCCTTTCTAGCACAGATACGCAGTATTTT.

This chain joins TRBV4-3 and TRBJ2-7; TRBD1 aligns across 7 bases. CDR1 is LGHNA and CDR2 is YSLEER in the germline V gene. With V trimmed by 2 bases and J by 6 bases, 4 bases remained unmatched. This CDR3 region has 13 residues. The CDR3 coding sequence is TGCGCCAGCAGCCAATGGACAGGCAGCGAGCAGTACTTC. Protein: CASSQWTGSEQYF.

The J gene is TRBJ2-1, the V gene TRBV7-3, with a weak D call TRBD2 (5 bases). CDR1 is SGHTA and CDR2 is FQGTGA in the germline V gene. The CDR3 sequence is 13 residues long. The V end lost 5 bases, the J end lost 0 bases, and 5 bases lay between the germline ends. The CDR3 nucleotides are TGTGCCAGCAGCGGGAGCTCCTACAATGAGCAGTTCTTC. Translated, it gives CASSGSSYNEQFF.